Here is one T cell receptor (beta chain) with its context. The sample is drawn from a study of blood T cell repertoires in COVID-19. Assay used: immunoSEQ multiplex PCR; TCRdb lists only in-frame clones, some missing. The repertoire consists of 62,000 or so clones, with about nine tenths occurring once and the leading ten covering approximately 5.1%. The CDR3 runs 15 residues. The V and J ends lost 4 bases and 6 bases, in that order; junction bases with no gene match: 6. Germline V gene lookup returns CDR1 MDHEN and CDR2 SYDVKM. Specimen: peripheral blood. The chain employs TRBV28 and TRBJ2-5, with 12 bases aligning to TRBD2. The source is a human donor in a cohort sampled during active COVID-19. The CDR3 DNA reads TGTGCCAGCAGTTCTAGCGGGGGGGCCGCGAAGACCCAGTACTTC. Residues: CASSSSGGAAKTQYF.